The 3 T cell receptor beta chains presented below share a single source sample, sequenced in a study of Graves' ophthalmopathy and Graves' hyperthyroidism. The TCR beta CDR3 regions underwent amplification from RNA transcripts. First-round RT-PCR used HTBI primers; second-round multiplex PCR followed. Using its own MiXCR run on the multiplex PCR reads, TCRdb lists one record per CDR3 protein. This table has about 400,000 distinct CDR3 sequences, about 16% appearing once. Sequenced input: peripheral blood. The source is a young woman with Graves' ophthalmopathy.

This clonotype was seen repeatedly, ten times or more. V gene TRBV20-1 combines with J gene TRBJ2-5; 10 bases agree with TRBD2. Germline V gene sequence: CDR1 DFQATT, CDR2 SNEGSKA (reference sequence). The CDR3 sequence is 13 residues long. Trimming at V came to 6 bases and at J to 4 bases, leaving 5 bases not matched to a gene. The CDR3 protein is CSAEASGRETQYF. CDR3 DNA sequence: TGCAGTGCAGAGGCTAGCGGGAGAGAGACCCAGTACTTC.

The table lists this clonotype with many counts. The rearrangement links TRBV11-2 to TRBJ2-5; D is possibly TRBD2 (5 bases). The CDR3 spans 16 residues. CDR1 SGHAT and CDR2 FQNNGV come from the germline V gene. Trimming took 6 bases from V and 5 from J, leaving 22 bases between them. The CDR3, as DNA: TGTGCCAGCAGTTCCTCTCGGACTCGACCCGGGGAGACCCAGTACTTC. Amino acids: CASSSSRTRPGETQYF.

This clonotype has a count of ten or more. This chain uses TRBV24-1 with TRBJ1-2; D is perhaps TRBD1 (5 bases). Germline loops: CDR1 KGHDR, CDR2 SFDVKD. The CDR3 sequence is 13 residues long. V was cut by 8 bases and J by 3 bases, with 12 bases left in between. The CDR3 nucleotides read TGTGCCACCAACGCCGGGACGGACTATGGCTACACCTTC. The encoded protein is CATNAGTDYGYTF.